A single T cell receptor (beta chain) is shown here with its context. The sample belongs to a study of Ad26.COV2.S vaccination and SARS-CoV-2 variants. About the study: Intramuscular Ad26.COV2.S at 5x10^10 or 1x10^11 viral particles.

Clones were read by immunoSEQ multiplex PCR, and TCRdb kept only the in-frame ones, dropping some. Altogether over 400,000 clones are present, 90% being singletons, with the ten largest covering about 4.1%. Germline CDR1 is SGHTA and CDR2 is FQGNSA. The CDR3 sequence is 14 residues long. With 1 base removed from V and 4 bases from J, the gap between germline ends came to 7 bases. The treatment is: around 19 received Ad26.COV2.S at low or high dose, single or two shots; roughly five received placebo; per-sample allocation not given. Day 63 following the first vaccine or placebo injection was when the samples were taken.

The sequenced sample was peripheral blood, obtained in a trial of Ad26.COV2.S vaccine versus placebo. This sequence was found in a person between 18 and 65 years old who received the Ad26.COV2.S COVID-19 vaccine or a placebo. The rearrangement joins TRBV7-2 to TRBJ2-2; D uncertain. The CDR3 is CASSLVQSTGELFF. The CDR3 DNA reads TGTGCCAGCAGCTTAGTCCAGAGCACCGGGGAGCTGTTTTTT.